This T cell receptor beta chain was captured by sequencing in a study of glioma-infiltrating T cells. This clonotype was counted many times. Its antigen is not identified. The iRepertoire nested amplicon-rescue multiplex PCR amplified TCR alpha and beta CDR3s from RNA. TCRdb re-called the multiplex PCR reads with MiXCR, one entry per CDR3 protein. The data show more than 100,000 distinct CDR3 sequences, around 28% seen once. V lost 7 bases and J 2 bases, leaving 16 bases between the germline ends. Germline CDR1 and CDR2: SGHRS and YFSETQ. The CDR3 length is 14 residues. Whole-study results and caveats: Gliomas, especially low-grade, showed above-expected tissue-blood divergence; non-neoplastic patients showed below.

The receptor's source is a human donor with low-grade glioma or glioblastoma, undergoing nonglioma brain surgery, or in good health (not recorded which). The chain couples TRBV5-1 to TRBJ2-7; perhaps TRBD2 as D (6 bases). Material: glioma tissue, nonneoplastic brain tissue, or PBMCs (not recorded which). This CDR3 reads CASFEAGRTYEQYF. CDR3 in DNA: TGCGCCAGCTTCGAGGCAGGGAGGACCTACGAGCAGTACTTC.